This T cell receptor beta chain was captured in a study of monozygotic twins with inflammatory bowel disease. General observations from the study: Varying immunosuppressive regimens may have increased patient repertoire variability. Between concordant and discordant twins, repertoire similarity failed to differ, a result that limited power may explain.

The CDR3 is 15 residues long. CDR1 and CDR2 (germline): MGHDK, SYGVNS. In eight separate reactions per sample, cDNA was generated. TCRdb re-called the 5' RACE reads and gives one entry per CDR3 protein, without DNA. The table for this sample gives 200,000 to 250,000 distinct CDR3 sequences. In regard to this clonotype: Its antigen is not identified.

The chain links TRBV25-1 to TRBJ2-2; without DNA, the TCRdb call of TRBD1 cannot be checked. This TCR was sampled from a human donor with ulcerative colitis or Crohn's disease, or a healthy co-twin of an affected twin (not recorded which). Sequencing used blood. CDR3 sequence: CASSENRGGTGELFF.